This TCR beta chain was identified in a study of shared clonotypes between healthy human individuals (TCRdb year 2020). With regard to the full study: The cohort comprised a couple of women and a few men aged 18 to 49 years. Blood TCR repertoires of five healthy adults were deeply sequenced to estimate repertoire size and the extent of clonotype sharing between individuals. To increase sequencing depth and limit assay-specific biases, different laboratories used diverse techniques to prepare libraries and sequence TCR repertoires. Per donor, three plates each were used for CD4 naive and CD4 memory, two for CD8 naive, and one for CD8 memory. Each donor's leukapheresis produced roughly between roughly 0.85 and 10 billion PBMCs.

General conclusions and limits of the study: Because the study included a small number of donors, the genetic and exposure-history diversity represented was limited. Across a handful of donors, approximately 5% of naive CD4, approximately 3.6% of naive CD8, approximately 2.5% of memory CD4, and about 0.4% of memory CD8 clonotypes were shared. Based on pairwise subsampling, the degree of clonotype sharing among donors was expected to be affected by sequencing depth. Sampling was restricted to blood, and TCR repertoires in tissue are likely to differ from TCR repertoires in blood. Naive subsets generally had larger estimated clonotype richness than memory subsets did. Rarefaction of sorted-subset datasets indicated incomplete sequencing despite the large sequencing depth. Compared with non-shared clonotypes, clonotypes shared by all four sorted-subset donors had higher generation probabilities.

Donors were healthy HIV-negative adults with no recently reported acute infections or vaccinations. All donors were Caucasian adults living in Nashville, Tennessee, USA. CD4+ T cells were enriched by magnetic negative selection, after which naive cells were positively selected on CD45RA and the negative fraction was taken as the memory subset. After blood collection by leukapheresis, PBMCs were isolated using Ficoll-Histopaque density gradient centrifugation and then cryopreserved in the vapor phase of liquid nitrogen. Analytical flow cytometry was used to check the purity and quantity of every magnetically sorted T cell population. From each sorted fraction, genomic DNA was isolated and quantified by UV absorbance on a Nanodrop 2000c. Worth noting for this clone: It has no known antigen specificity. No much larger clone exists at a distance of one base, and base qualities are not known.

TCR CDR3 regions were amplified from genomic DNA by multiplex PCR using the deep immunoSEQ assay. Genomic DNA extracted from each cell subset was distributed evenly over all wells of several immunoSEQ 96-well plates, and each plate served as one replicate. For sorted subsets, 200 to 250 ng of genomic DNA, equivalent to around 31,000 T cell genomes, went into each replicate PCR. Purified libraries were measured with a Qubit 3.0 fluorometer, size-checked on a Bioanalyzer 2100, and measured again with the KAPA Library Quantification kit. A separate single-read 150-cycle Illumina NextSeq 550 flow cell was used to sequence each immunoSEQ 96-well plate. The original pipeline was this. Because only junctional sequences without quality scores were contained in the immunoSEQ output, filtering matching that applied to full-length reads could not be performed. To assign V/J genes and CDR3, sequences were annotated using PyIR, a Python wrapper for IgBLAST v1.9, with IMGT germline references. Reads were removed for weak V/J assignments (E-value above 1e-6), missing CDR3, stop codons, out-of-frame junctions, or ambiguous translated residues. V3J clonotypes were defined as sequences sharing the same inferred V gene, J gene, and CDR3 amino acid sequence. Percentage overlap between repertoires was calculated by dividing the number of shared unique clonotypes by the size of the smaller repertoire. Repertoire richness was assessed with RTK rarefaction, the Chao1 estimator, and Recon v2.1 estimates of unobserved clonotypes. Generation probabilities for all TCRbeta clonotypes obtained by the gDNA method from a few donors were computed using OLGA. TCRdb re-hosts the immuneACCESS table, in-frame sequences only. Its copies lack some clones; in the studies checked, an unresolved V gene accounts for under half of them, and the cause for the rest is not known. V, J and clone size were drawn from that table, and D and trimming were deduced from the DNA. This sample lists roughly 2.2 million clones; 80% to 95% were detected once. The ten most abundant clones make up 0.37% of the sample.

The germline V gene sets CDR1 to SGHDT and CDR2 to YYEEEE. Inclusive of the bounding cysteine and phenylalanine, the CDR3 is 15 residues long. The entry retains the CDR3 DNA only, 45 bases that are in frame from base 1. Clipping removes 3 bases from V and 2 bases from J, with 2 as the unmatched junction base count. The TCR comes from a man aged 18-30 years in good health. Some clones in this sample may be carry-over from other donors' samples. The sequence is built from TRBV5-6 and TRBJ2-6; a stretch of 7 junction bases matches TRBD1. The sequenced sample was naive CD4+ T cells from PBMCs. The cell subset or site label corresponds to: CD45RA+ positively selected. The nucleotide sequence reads TGTGCCAGCAGCTCCGGACAGGCTGGGGCCAACGTCCTGACTTTC. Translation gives CASSSGQAGANVLTF. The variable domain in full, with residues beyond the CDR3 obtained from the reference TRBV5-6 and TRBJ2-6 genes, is DAGVTQSPTHLIKTRGQQVTLRCSPKSGHDTVSWYQQALGQGPQFIFQYYEEEERQRGNFPDRFSGHQFPNYSSELNVNALLLGDSALYLCASSSGQAGANVLTFGAGSRLTVL.